The next 18 T cell receptor beta chains were all read from a single sample in a study of shared clonotypes between healthy human individuals. Method: immunoSEQ multiplex PCR; TCRdb's copy keeps in-frame clones and lacks some. The table lists fewer than 850,000 clones, around 96% of them singletons. Only CD45RO-negative cells positively selected for CCR7 counted as naive CD8 cells, so terminally differentiated effector memory CD45RA+ cells were excluded. Sequencing was done on a sample of naive CD8+ T cells sorted from blood. The receptors come from a man younger than 40 in good health.

The CDR3 region has the DNA TGTGCCAGCAGTCCCTCTCAGACAGGGGTAAATCAGCCCCAGCATTTT. Its protein product is CASSPSQTGVNQPQHF. The V gene is TRBV27, the J gene TRBJ1-5, with 8 bases aligning to TRBD1. V was clipped by 5 bases and J by 4 bases; unmatched bases: 10. The V gene's germline CDR1 is MNHEY and CDR2 SMNVEV (reference sequence). The CDR3 covers 16 residues.

The chain is built from TRBV5-6 and TRBJ1-1; D may be TRBD1 (5 bases). The CDR3 spans 14 residues. V was pared by 2 bases and J by 5 bases, with 13 bases between. Germline V gene sequence: CDR1 SGHDT, CDR2 YYEEEE. CDR3 sequence (DNA): TGTGCCAGCAGCTTTTTTGGGGGAGGAACTGAAGCTTTCTTT. Translated: CASSFFGGGTEAFF.

The chain employs TRBV4-1 and TRBJ2-1, with D possibly matching TRBD2 (7 bases). CDR3 length: 17 residues. Per germline, CDR1 MGHRA and CDR2 YSYEKL. Trimming removed 5 bases from V and 0 bases from J, with 17 bases in between. CDR3 bases: TGCGCCAGCAGCGGGGGGCTAGCGGAGTTCTCCTACAATGAGCAGTTCTTC. It specifies CASSGGLAEFSYNEQFF.

V and J are TRBV11-2 and TRBJ2-5, with a weak D call TRBD2 (5 bases). The V and J ends lost 5 bases and 5 bases respectively, with 9 bases between them. Per the germline V gene, CDR1 is SGHAT and CDR2 is FQNNGV. The CDR3 is 12 residues long. The CDR3 coding sequence is TGTGCCAGCAGCCCGACGGGGGAGACCCAGTACTTC. It translates to CASSPTGETQYF.

The rearrangement joins TRBV2 to TRBJ2-5; TRBD1 matches at 8 bases. V lost 9 bases, J lost 5 bases, and 11 bases stayed unmatched. The CDR3 runs 14 residues. Germline CDR1 SNHLY, CDR2 FYNNEI. CDR3 sequence (DNA): TGTGCCAGTTCAGGGGGCGCGGGCTGGGAGACCCAGTACTTC. Residues: CASSGGAGWETQYF. Using reference TRBV2 and TRBJ2-5 for the parts outside the CDR3, the full variable domain is EPEVTQTPSHQVTQMGQEVILRCVPISNHLYFYWYRQILGQKVEFLVSFYNNEISEKSEIFDDQFSVERPDGSNFTLKIRSTKLEDSAMYFCASSGGAGWETQYFGPGTRLLVL.

V usage is TRBV1 and J usage is TRBJ2-7; the table gives TRBD1 as D, unverified against the DNA. TRBV1 constitutes a pseudogene. This CDR3 has 13 residues. CDR3 region: CTSSWDRLGEQYF. CDR3 coding DNA: TGCACCAGCAGCTGGGACAGGCTCGGCGAGCAGTACTTC.

This clone was seen a single time. V and J are TRBV27 and TRBJ1-1; the D gene is possibly TRBD1 (5 bases). This CDR3 comprises 14 residues. The germline V gene encodes CDR1 MNHEY and CDR2 SMNVEV (reference sequence). V was pared by 1 base and J by 5 bases, with 11 bases between. The CDR3 spells CASSLFGRGTEAFF. CDR3 in DNA: TGTGCCAGCAGTTTATTCGGGCGGGGGACTGAAGCTTTCTTT.

About this clone itself: The sample has other DNA sequences that encode this CDR3 too. CDR3 protein: CASSYSNTGELFF. The CDR3 DNA sequence: TGTGCCAGCAGCTACTCGAACACCGGGGAGCTGTTTTTT. The chain employs TRBV7-9 and TRBJ2-2; D uncertain. The length of the CDR3 is 13 residues. From germline, CDR1 is SEHNR and CDR2 FQNEAQ (reference sequence). Trimming cost V 4 bases and J 0 bases, with 3 bases left between them.

Here the CDR3 DNA reads TGTGCCAGCCGAGACTGGCAGGAGACCCAGTACTTC. Translation gives CASRDWQETQYF. The chain joins TRBV2 to TRBJ2-5; D remains ambiguous. With 8 bases removed from V and 5 bases from J, the gap between germline ends came to 12 bases. CDR3 length: 12 amino acids. Germline CDR1 is SNHLY and CDR2 is FYNNEI. The full variable domain, in which reference TRBV2 and TRBJ2-5 provide the parts outside the CDR3, is EPEVTQTPSHQVTQMGQEVILRCVPISNHLYFYWYRQILGQKVEFLVSFYNNEISEKSEIFDDQFSVERPDGSNFTLKIRSTKLEDSAMYFCASRDWQETQYFGPGTRLLVL.

The V gene is TRBV28, the J gene TRBJ1-5, with 10 bases fitting TRBD1. The CDR3 is made up of 15 amino acids. Trimming removed 3 bases from V and 5 bases from J; junction bases left unmatched: 4. Germline V gene data show CDR1 as MDHEN and CDR2 as SYDVKM. Here the CDR3 reads CASSFRGTGDQPQHF. CDR3 nucleotides: TGTGCCAGCAGTTTTCGCGGGACAGGGGATCAGCCCCAGCATTTT.

The chain couples TRBV30 to TRBJ2-5; unclear D gene. V lost 1 base, J lost 5 bases, and 8 bases lay in between. The CDR3 consists of 12 residues. CDR1 is GTSNPN and CDR2 is SVGIG in the germline V gene (reference sequence). The CDR3 DNA sequence: TGTGCCTGGAGTGGCTTGTGGGAGACCCAGTACTTC. Translating gives CAWSGLWETQYF.

V usage is TRBV27 and J usage is TRBJ2-5; D might be TRBD2 (5 bases). V shed 7 bases and J shed 0 bases, with 15 bases lying between them. Germline V CDR1 and CDR2: MNHEY, SMNVEV (reference sequence). This CDR3 region has 15 residues. CDR3: CASKSGTDYQETQYF. CDR3 bases: TGTGCCAGCAAGAGCGGAACAGATTACCAAGAGACCCAGTACTTC.

The chain employs TRBV4-1 and TRBJ2-3; 11 nucleotides match TRBD2. In germline, CDR1 is MGHRA, CDR2 YSYEKL. With V trimmed by 2 bases and J by 2 bases, 3 bases remained unmatched. The CDR3 is made up of 16 amino acids. The CDR3 bases are TGCGCCAGCAGCCAAAGACTAGCGGGAATCACAGATACGCAGTATTTT. This codes for CASSQRLAGITDTQYF.

The chain carries TRBV30 and TRBJ2-3; D perhaps matches TRBD2 (5 bases). Trimming pared 8 bases from V and 2 bases from J, leaving 14 bases between. This CDR3 region has 13 residues. CDR1 GTSNPN and CDR2 SVGIG come from the germline V gene (reference sequence). CDR3 coding DNA: TGTGCCGGAGAGGAGGCCGTCACAGATACGCAGTATTTT. Encoded protein: CAGEEAVTDTQYF.

The rearrangement joins TRBV11-2 to TRBJ2-1; 8 bases are shared with TRBD2. The germline gives CDR1 SGHAT, CDR2 FQNNGV. The CDR3 runs 19 residues. The J segment lost 4 bases and the V segment lost 3 bases, leaving 17 bases of the junction unmatched. CDR3 protein: CASSLGDSGTSPGYNEQFF. The CDR3 nucleotides read TGTGCCAGCAGCTTGGGGGATAGCGGGACCTCTCCGGGGTACAATGAGCAGTTCTTC. Combining the CDR3 with reference TRBV11-2 and TRBJ2-1 gives the whole variable domain EAGVAQSPRYKIIEKRQSVAFWCNPISGHATLYWYQQILGQGPKLLIQFQNNGVVDDSQLPKDRFSAERLKGVDSTLKIQPAKLEDSAVYLCASSLGDSGTSPGYNEQFFGPGTRLTVL.

The rearrangement joins TRBV6-1 to TRBJ1-4, with D perhaps matching TRBD1 (5 bases). Per the germline V gene, CDR1 is MNHNS and CDR2 is SASEGT. Trimming removed 6 bases at V and 7 bases at J, with 18 bases between. The CDR3 contains 15 residues. For the CDR3, the DNA is TGTGCCAGCAGCCGGGACGAAGGAAGGGGTGAAAAACTGTTTTTT. Protein: CASSRDEGRGEKLFF.

The chain has TRBV10-3 and TRBJ2-3; possible D gene TRBD1, 6 bases. The germline V gene encodes CDR1 ENHRY and CDR2 SYGVKD. V lost 4 bases to trimming and J lost 0 bases, with 17 bases between them. The CDR3 has 17 amino acids. For the CDR3, the DNA is TGTGCCATCAGTGTAAACACGGGACACAGGAGCACAGATACGCAGTATTTT. Translation gives CAISVNTGHRSTDTQYF.

This chain uses TRBV11-2 with TRBJ2-7, with TRBD2 matching over 7 bases. V shed 2 bases and J 4 bases; nucleotides not matched to a gene: 14. Germline assignment: CDR1 SGHAT and CDR2 FQNNGV. CDR3 length equals 17 residues. The CDR3 sequence is CASSLRGSGAYPYEQYF. The CDR3 DNA reads TGTGCCAGCAGCTTAAGAGGCAGCGGGGCCTACCCTTACGAGCAGTACTTC.